A single T cell receptor beta chain is shown here with its context. Its antigen is still unknown. The entry originates in a study of cytomegalovirus exposure and HLA in healthy donors. Participants comprised healthy donors of bone marrow. Amplification used 60 Vbeta primers and 13 Jbeta primers. Some clones are missing from TCRdb's copy, which holds only in-frame ones; the method was immunoSEQ multiplex PCR. The table has roughly 190,000 clones, about 62% seen once; the top ten hold around 3.2%. Findings and caveats of the study: According to a later analysis, donors in an Asian-associated ancestry cluster reportedly had fewer N-insertions than the roughly 720-donor mean. Researchers catalogued roughly 170 TCR beta chains as cytomegalovirus-associated.

Sample: PBMCs. The receptor was derived from a man between 40 and 49 years old in good health and CMV-seronegative.

The CDR3: CASSLDRDLETQYF. The CDR3 nucleotides read TGTGCCAGTAGCCTGGACAGGGACTTGGAGACCCAGTACTTC. The V and J genes are TRBV19 and TRBJ2-5; 8 bases are a match to TRBD1. The CDR3 is made up of 14 amino acids. With V trimmed by 6 bases and J by 5 bases, 8 bases remained unmatched. Germline values: CDR1 LNHDA, CDR2 SQIVND (reference sequence).